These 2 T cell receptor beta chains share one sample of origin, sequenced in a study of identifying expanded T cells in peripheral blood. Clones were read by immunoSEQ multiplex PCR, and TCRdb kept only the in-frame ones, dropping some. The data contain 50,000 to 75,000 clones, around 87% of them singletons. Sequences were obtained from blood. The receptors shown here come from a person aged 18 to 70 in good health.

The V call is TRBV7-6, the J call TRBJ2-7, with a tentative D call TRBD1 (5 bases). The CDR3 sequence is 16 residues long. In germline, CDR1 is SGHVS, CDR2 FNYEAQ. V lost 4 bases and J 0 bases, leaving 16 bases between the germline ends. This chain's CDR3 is CASSSPRAGLSYEQYF. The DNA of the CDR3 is TGTGCCAGCAGCTCACCCCGGGCAGGGCTCTCCTACGAGCAGTACTTC.

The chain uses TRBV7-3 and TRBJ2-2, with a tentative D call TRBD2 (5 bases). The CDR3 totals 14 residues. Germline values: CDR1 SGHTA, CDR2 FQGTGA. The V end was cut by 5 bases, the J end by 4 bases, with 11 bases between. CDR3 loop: CASSPSSSTGELFF. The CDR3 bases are TGTGCCAGCAGCCCCTCTAGCAGCACCGGGGAGCTGTTTTTT.